This note documents a single T cell receptor beta chain sequence. Its target is unknown. The data belong to a study of blood T cells in healthy people across ages. Findings of the study overall: Compared with aged donors, long-lived donors showed fewer expanded clones, suggesting selection.

This CDR3 comprises 15 residues. The germline gives CDR1 SGHTA, CDR2 FQGNSA. V was clipped by 4 bases and J by 5 bases; unmatched bases: 5. A J-beta primer mix and a sample-barcoded 5' primer were used in a second PCR of roughly 6 to 12 cycles. MiXCR, run by TCRdb on the 5' RACE reads, gives a single entry per CDR3 protein. The sample contains over 1,500,000 distinct CDR3 sequences, 39% of which appear only once. The sequence derives from a human donor in good health. The chain combines TRBV7-2 with TRBJ2-1; 10 bases line up with TRBD2. The sequenced material came from blood. CDR3 region: CASSSIAGGDNEQFF. The CDR3, as DNA: TGTGCCAGCAGCTCAATAGCGGGGGGAGACAATGAGCAGTTCTTC.